This T cell receptor beta chain was identified in a study of post-analysis software for immune sequencing data. Unique molecular identifiers were present in the TCR beta cDNA libraries. Each CDR3 protein is one row after TCRdb ran MiXCR on the PCR reads. This table has hundreds of thousands of distinct CDR3 sequences, 25% to 30% appearing once. Study conclusions and caveats: Higher frequency in patients than in controls was seen for about five TRBV segments, with TRBV5-6, TRBV5-1 and TRBV20-1 among them.

This clonotype was seen a handful of times. No antigen is known for it. The CDR3 extends over 11 amino acids. V lost 5 bases and J lost 6, with 6 bases in between. CDR1 and CDR2 from the germline V gene are SGHAT and FQNNGV. The V gene is TRBV11-2, the J gene TRBJ2-3; no definite D call. This receptor was obtained from a girl aged 10 to 17 with multiple sclerosis. The sequenced material came from blood. The CDR3 bases are TGTGCCAGCAGCAGGATCGATACGCAGTATTTT. Translated: CASSRIDTQYF.